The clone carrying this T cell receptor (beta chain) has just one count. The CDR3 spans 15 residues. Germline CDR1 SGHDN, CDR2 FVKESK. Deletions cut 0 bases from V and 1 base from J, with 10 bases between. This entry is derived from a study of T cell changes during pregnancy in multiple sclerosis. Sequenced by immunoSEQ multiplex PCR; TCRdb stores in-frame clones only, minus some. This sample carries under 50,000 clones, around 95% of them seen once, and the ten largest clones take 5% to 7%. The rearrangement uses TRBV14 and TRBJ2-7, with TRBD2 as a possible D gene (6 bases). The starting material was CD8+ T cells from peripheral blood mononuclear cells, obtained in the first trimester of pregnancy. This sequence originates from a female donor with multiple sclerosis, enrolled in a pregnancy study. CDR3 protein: CASSQEAGFSYEQYF. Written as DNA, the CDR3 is TGTGCCAGCAGCCAAGAGGCGGGATTTTCCTACGAGCAGTACTTC.